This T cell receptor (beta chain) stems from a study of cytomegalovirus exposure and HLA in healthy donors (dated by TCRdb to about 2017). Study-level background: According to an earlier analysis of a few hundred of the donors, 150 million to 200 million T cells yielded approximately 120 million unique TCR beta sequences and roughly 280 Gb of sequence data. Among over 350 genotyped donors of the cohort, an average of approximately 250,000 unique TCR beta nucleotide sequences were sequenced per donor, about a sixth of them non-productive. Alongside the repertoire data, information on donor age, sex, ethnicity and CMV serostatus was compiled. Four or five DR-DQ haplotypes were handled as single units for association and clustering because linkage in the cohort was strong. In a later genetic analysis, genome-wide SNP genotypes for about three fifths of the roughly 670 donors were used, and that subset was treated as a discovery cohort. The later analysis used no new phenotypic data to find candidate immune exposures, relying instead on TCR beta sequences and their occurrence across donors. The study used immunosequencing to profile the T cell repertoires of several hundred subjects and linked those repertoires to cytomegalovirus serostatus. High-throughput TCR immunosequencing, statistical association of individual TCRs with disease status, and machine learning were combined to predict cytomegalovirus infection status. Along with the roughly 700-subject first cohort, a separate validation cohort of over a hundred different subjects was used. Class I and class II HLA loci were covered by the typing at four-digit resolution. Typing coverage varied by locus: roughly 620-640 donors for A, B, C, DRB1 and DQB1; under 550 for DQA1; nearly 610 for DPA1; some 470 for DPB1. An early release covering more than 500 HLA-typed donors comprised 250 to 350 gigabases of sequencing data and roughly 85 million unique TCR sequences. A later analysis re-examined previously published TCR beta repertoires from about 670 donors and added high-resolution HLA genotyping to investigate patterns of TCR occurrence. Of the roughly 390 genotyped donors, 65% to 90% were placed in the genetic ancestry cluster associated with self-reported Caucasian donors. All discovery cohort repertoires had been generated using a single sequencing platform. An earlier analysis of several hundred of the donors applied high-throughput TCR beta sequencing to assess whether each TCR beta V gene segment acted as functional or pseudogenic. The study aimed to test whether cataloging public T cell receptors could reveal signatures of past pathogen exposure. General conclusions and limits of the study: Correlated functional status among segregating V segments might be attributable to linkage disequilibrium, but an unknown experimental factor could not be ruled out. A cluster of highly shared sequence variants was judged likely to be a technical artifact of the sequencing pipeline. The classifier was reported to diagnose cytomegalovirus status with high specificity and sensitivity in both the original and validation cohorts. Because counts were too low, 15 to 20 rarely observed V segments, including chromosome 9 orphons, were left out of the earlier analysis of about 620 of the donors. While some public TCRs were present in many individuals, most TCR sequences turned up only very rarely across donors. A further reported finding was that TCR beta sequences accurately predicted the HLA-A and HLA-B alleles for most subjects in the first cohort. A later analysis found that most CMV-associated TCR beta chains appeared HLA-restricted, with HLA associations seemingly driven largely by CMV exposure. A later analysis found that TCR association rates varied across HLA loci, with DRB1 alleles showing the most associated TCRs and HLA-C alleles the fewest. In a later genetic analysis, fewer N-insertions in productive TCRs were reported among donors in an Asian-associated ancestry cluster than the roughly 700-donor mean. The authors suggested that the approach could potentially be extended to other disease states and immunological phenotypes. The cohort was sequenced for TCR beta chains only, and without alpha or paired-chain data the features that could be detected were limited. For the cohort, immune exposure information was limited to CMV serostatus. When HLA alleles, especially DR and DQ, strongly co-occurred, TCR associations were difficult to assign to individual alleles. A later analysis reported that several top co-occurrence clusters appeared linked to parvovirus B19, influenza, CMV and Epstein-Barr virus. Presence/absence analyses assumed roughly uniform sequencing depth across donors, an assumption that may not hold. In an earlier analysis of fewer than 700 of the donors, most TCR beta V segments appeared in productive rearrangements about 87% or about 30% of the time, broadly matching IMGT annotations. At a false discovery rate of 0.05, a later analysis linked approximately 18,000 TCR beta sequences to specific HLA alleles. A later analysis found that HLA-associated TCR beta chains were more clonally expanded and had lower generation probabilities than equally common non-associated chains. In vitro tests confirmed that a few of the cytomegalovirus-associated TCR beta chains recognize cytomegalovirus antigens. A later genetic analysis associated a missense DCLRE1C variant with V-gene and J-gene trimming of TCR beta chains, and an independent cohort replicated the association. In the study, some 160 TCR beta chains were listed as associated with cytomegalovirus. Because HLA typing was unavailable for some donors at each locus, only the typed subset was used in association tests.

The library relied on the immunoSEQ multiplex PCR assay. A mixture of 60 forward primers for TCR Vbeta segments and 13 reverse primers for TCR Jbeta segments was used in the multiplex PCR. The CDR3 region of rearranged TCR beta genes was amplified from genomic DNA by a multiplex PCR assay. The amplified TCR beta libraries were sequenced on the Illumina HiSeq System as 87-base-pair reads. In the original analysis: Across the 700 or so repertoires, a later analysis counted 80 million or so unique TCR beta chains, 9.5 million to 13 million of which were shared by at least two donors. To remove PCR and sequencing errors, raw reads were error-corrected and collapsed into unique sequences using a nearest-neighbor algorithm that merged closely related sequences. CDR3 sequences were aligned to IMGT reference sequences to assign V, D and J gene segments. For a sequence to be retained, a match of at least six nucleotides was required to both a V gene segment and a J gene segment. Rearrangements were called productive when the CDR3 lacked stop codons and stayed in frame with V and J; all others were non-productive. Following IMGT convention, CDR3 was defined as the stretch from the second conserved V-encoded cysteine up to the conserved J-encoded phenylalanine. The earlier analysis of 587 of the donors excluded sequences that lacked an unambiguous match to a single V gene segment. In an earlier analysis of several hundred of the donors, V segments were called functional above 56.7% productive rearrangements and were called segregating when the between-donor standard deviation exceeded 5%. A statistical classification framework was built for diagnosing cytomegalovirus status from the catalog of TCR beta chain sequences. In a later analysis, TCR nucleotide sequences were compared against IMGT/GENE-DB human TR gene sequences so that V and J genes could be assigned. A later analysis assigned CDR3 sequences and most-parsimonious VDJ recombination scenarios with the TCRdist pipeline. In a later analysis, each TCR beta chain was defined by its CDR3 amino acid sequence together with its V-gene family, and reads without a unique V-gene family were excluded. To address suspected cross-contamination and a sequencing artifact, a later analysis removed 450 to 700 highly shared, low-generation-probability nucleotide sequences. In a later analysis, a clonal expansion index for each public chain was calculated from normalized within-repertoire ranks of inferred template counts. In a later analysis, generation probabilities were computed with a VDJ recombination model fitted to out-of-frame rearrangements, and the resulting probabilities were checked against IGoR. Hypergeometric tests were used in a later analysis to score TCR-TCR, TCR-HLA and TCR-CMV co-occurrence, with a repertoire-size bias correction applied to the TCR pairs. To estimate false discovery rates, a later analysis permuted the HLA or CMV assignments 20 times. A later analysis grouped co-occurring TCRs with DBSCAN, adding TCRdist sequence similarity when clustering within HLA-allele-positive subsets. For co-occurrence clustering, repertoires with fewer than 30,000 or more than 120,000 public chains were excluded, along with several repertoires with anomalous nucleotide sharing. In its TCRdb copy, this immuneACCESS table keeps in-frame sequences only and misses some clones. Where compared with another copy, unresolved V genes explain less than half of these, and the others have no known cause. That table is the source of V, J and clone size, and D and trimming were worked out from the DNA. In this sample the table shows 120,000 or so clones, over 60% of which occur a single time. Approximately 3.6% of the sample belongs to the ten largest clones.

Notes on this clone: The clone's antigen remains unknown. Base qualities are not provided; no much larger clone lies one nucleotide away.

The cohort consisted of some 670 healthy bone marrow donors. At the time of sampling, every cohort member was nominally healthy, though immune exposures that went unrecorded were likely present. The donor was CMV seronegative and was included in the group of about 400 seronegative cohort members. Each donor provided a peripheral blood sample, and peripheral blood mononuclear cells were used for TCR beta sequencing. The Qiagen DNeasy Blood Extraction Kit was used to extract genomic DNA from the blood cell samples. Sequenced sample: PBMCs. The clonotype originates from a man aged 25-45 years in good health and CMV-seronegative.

The CDR3 here reads CASSQTGTKGSYEQYF. Read as DNA, the sequence is TGTGCCAGCAGTCAGACAGGAACAAAGGGCTCCTACGAGCAGTACTTC. The chain is assembled from TRBV28 and TRBJ2-7; the D gene is perhaps TRBD1, on 6 matching bases. The germline V gene specifies MDHEN as CDR1 and SYDVKM as CDR2. V is pared back by 5 bases and J by 0 bases, with 17 bases lying between the germline termini. Taken from cysteine to phenylalanine, the CDR3 has 16 residues. Only CDR3 DNA is held: 48 bases, read in frame from base 1.